This T cell receptor beta chain emerged from a study of blood T cell repertoires in COVID-19 (dated by TCRdb to 2018 to 2020). For context, the study as a whole: Samples covering the acute and convalescent phases of COVID-19 were provided by collaborators in the United States, Italy and Spain. The sample metadata nearly always contained a de-identified subject ID, COVID-19 status, age in years and sex. The repertoires were released in a freely available public database meant as a resource for research on the immune response to SARS-CoV-2. Where available, HLA class I and class II types were obtained from metadata supplied by the sample provider rather than from assay-based typing. Subjects who had been exposed to COVID-19, were actively infected with it, or had recovered from it provided the deeply sampled blood TCRbeta repertoires that made up the dataset. Samples came from the ongoing ImmuneRACE study (first 160 participants) plus 1,254 subjects from 6 global collaborators. The material from the prospective study consisted of cDNA or gDNA derived from T cells, B-cell-depleted T cells, or PBMCs.

This clone was found a few times. Its cognate antigen has yet to be identified. There are no base qualities to consult, and no much larger clone falls within one base. Whole blood was collected in K2EDTA tubes by collaborating institutions according to the institutions' own protocols. Collaborator samples were shipped for TCRbeta analysis as frozen whole blood, isolated PBMCs, or DNA extracted from either sample type. CDR3 length: 14 amino acids, cysteine to phenylalanine. Left in the record is the CDR3 DNA by itself, 42 bases read in frame from the first base. The germline V gene provides CDR1 MNHEY and CDR2 SVGAGI. V is reduced by 11 bases and J by 4 bases, leaving a spacing of 20 bases between them. What the work shows at the level of the full study, not this receptor alone: The amount of clinical and demographic metadata varied by source and participant and was provided uncurated.

The immunoSEQ Assay, a bias-controlled multiplex PCR, was used to amplify TCRbeta CDR3 regions from genomic DNA. From the authors' description of their analysis: The number of nucleated cells in each sample was estimated from the amplification of reference gene primers within the assay. To quantify the absolute abundance of each unique TCRbeta CDR3 rearrangement, sequence reads were collapsed and filtered. Productive Simpson clonality was computed per sample as the square root of Simpson's diversity index over productive rearrangements. TCRdb retrieved this table from immuneACCESS and kept in-frame rearrangements only. Not all clones are present; in checked studies, unresolved V genes account for under half, and no reason is known for the remainder. V and J calls and clone size follow that table, whereas D and trimming were derived from the DNA. In this sample the table shows about 60,000 clones, just over 85% of which occur a single time. The ten largest make up roughly 1.2% of the sample.

The sequence was obtained from a man aged 40-55 years with acute or convalescent COVID-19. Sequenced sample: peripheral blood. The V and J segments used are TRBV6-5 and TRBJ1-1, and TRBD1 may be the D gene, going by 6 matching bases. The sequence in DNA is TGTGCCTGCACGATTAGACAGGTTGTCACTGAAGCTTTCTTT. It translates to CACTIRQVVTEAFF.